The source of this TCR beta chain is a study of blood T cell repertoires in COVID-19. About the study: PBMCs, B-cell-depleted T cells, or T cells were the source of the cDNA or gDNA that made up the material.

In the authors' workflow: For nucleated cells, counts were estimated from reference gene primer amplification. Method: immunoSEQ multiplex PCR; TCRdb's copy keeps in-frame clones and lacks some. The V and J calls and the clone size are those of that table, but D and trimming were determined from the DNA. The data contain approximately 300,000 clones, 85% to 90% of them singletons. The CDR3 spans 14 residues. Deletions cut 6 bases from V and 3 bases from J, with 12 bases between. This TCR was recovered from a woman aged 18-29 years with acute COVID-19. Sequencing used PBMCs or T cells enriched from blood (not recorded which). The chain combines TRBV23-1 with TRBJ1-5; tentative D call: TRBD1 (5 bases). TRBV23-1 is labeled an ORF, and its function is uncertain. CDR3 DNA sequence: TGCGCCAGCAGCCCCGAAGGGGTCAATCAGCCCCAGCATTTT. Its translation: CASSPEGVNQPQHF.